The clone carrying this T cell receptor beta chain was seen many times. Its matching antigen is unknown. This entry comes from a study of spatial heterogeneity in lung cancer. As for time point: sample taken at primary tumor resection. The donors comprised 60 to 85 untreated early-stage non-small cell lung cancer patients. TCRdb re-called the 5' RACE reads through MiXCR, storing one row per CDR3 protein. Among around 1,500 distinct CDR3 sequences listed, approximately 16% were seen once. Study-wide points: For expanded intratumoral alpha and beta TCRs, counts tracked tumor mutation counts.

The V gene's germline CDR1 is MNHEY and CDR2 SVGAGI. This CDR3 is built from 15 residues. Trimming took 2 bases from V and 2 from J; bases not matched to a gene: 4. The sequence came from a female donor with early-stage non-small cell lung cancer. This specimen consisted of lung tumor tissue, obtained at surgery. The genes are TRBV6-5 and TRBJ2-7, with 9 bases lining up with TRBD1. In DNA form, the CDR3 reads TGTGCCAGCAGTTACAGGGGACAGGGAACCTACGAGCAGTACTTC. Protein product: CASSYRGQGTYEQYF.